These 27 T cell receptor beta chains originate from one sample sequenced in a study of PD-1 blockade in classical Hodgkin lymphoma. Every one of the patients relapsed after autologous stem cell transplantation (brentuximab vedotin exposure was variable). Repertoires were generated with immunoSEQ multiplex PCR, while TCRdb's copy carries only in-frame clones and drops some. The sample gives more than 25,000 clones, approximately 90% of which show up once; around 2.5% is in the top ten. The sequenced sample was peripheral blood mononuclear cells (PBMCs), obtained at baseline. The origin of the receptors is a human donor with classical Hodgkin lymphoma.

A note on this clone: The same CDR3 is also encoded by other DNA sequences in this sample. The rearrangement uses TRBV6-6 and TRBJ1-1; a possible D gene is TRBD1 (6 bases). Per germline, CDR1 MNHNY and CDR2 SVGAGI (reference sequence). This CDR3 contains 14 residues. V lost 6 bases and J 8 bases, leaving 19 bases between the germline ends. The CDR3 loop reads CASRQDSGSTEAFF. CDR3 in DNA: TGTGCCAGCAGGCAGGACAGTGGGTCCACCGAAGCTTTCTTT.

The chain carries TRBV7-9 and TRBJ2-5; 11 positions agree with TRBD2. Trimming cost V 1 base and J 9 bases; bases outside gene matches: 1. The CDR3 runs 13 residues. Germline V gene data show CDR1 as SEHNR and CDR2 as FQNEAQ (reference sequence). The CDR3 DNA follows: TGTGCCAGCAGCTTAGGTAGCGGGGGGGCCCAGTACTTC. Its protein is CASSLGSGGAQYF.

This clone is a singleton in its sample. This sequence joins TRBV6-6 and TRBJ2-4; 8 bases agree with TRBD1. The germline gives CDR1 MNHNY, CDR2 SVGAGI (reference sequence). The J segment lost 9 bases and the V segment lost 6 bases, leaving 16 bases of the junction unmatched. CDR3 size: 16 residues. CDR3 DNA sequence: TGTGCCAGCAGCTCCCTTGGGACAGGCTTCTATGGCATTCAGTACTTC. It specifies CASSSLGTGFYGIQYF.

The V call is TRBV7-9, the J call TRBJ2-1; D gene unclear. The CDR3 is 14 amino acids. Germline lookup yields CDR1 SEHNR and CDR2 FQNEAQ (reference sequence). Between the trimmed V and J ends, which lost 1 base and 9 bases, there was a span of 13 bases. DNA for the CDR3: TGTGCCAGCAGCTTAGTCCTAGGTGGTTTTGAGCAGTTCTTC. This translates into CASSLVLGGFEQFF.

This rearrangement joins TRBV7-9 to TRBJ1-6, with TRBD1 as a possible D gene (6 bases). The CDR3 runs 15 residues. The V gene lost 4 bases and the J gene lost 6 bases, with 13 bases spanning the gap. The germline CDR1 and CDR2 sequences are SEHNR and FQNEAQ (reference sequence). CDR3 coding DNA: TGTGCCAGCAGCTCAGCAGGACAGAGTAATTCACCCCTCCACTTT. Translating gives CASSSAGQSNSPLHF.

V is TRBV10-1 and J is TRBJ1-6; D uncertain. The germline V and J ends were trimmed by 0 bases and 0 bases, with 9 bases remaining between them. The CDR3 sequence is 17 residues long. CDR1 is WNHNN, CDR2 SYGVQD, per germline (reference sequence). The CDR3 DNA follows: TGCGCCAGCAGTGAGTCTACAGAAAGCTCCTATAATTCACCCCTCCACTTT. This encodes CASSESTESSYNSPLHF.

The V call is TRBV7-9, the J call TRBJ2-3; D is unclear. The germline V gene encodes CDR1 SEHNR and CDR2 FQNEAQ (reference sequence). Trimming stripped 2 bases from V and 5 bases from J, with 5 bases between. The CDR3 is 12 amino acids. CDR3 amino acids: CASSLYRDTQYF. The CDR3 DNA follows: TGTGCCAGCAGCTTATACCGAGATACGCAGTATTTT.

The chain carries TRBV5-1 and TRBJ2-7; TRBD1 aligns across 8 bases. Germline CDR1 SGHRS, CDR2 YFSETQ. The ends lost 4 bases at V and 3 bases at J; junction bases unmatched: 3. This CDR3 has 13 amino acids. As DNA, the CDR3 is TGCGCCAGCAGCGAACAGGGGGACTACGAGCAGTACTTC. This encodes CASSEQGDYEQYF.

The chain links TRBV5-1 to TRBJ1-1, with a tentative D call TRBD1 (6 bases). V shed 2 bases and J shed 7 bases, with 18 bases lying between them. Germline CDR1 reads SGHRS; CDR2 reads YFSETQ. This CDR3 contains 15 residues. The CDR3 DNA follows: TGCGCCAGCAGCTTCAAACAGGGAAGGGACAATGAAGCTTTCTTT. It codes for CASSFKQGRDNEAFF.

The V gene is TRBV27, the J gene TRBJ1-2; a weak D match, TRBD1 (5 bases). Trimming removed 2 bases at V and 2 bases at J, with 6 bases between. Germline V CDR1 and CDR2: MNHEY, SMNVEV (reference sequence). The CDR3 is 13 residues long. This CDR3 is CASSLRGNYGYTF. The CDR3 DNA follows: TGTGCCAGCAGTTTACGGGGGAACTATGGCTACACCTTC.

The chain combines TRBV7-9 with TRBJ1-5, with D unclear. Germline CDR1 is SEHNR and CDR2 is FQNEAQ (reference sequence). This CDR3 contains 13 residues. Trimming took off 2 bases at V and 5 bases at J, with 7 bases between the two ends. The CDR3 loop reads CASSLFQDQPQHF. CDR3 sequence (DNA): TGTGCCAGCAGCTTATTCCAGGATCAGCCCCAGCATTTT.

CDR3 DNA sequence: TGTGCCAGCAGTGAAGGCGGGACAAGCTACAATGAGCAGTTCTTC. Residues: CASSEGGTSYNEQFF. V gene TRBV2 combines with J gene TRBJ2-1, with D perhaps being TRBD1 or TRBD2 (6 bases each). Trimming left V 1 base short and J 3 bases short, with 10 bases between. The CDR3 is made up of 15 amino acids. Per the germline V gene, CDR1 is SNHLY and CDR2 is FYNNEI.

For the CDR3, the DNA is TGTGCCAGCAGTTACGGGTTTAGCAGGGAGCAGTACTTC. This translates into CASSYGFSREQYF. The chain is built from TRBV6-5 and TRBJ2-7; D gene uncertain. Per the germline V gene, CDR1 is MNHEY and CDR2 is SVGAGI. Trimming removed 2 bases at V and 7 bases at J, with 12 bases between. The CDR3 extends over 13 amino acids.

There are a few counts of this clone. This sequence joins TRBV6-5 and TRBJ1-5; 7 bases are a match to TRBD1. Germline V lookup: CDR1 MNHEY, CDR2 SVGAGI. The CDR3 runs 14 residues. Trimming cost V 6 bases and J 4 bases; bases outside gene matches: 6. CDR3 nucleotides: TGTGCCAGCAGGACCGGGACAGCTAATCAGCCCCAGCATTTT. This gives the protein CASRTGTANQPQHF.

The V gene is TRBV25-1, the J gene TRBJ2-3; D not certain. This CDR3 region has 13 residues. Germline lookup yields CDR1 MGHDK and CDR2 SYGVNS. V lost 1 base and J lost 2, with 4 bases in between. DNA of the CDR3: TGTGCCAGCAGTGAATTCATCACAGATACGCAGTATTTT. Its protein is CASSEFITDTQYF.

This chain joins TRBV7-9 and TRBJ2-7; 7 nucleotides line up with TRBD1. The CDR3 is 14 residues long. V was clipped by 5 bases and J by 4 bases; unmatched bases: 8. Germline V CDR1 and CDR2: SEHNR, FQNEAQ (reference sequence). Here the CDR3 reads CASSQTGVRYEQYF. Here the CDR3 DNA reads TGTGCCAGCAGCCAAACAGGGGTAAGGTACGAGCAGTACTTC.

The rearrangement joins TRBV10-3 to TRBJ2-7, with 8 positions matching TRBD1. The CDR3 spans 15 residues. CDR1 is ENHRY and CDR2 is SYGVKD in the germline V gene. With 3 bases clipped from V and 7 bases from J, the junction kept 11 bases outside the gene matches. The CDR3 protein is CAISESGQGVREQYF. DNA for the CDR3: TGTGCCATCAGTGAATCCGGACAGGGAGTAAGGGAGCAGTACTTC.

Note on this clone: Compared with germline, one end of the junction differs, possibly owing to a read error. The rearrangement links TRBV7-3 to TRBJ2-3; a weak D match, TRBD2 (7 bases). The germline V gene encodes CDR1 SGHTA and CDR2 FQGTGA. CDR3 size: 15 residues. CDR3 nucleotides: TGTGCCAGCAGCGAACCGGGGGGCCCCACAGATACGCGGTATTTT. Translated: CASSEPGGPTDTRYF.

The CDR3 DNA reads as TGTGCCAGCAGTTACGTAGTCGTAGAGACCCAGTACTTC. The encoded protein is CASSYVVVETQYF. The chain recombines TRBV6-6 with TRBJ2-5, with D uncertain. Germline V CDR1 and CDR2: MNHNY, SVGAGI (reference sequence). Trimming took 2 bases from V and 4 from J, leaving 8 bases between them. The CDR3 totals 13 residues.

The rearrangement links TRBV5-4 to TRBJ2-1; 10 nucleotides match TRBD2. In germline, CDR1 is SGHNT, CDR2 YYREEE (reference sequence). Trimming at V came to 0 bases and at J to 4 bases, leaving 4 bases not matched to a gene. CDR3 length: 16 residues. The chain's CDR3 is CASSLDPSGGYNEQFF. The CDR3 bases are TGTGCCAGCAGCTTGGATCCTAGCGGGGGATACAATGAGCAGTTCTTC.

Only a few counts were recorded for this clone. J is TRBJ1-1 and V is TRBV5-1; D not certain. Trimming took off 4 bases at V and 4 bases at J, with 11 bases between the two ends. The CDR3 extends over 13 amino acids. In germline, CDR1 is SGHRS, CDR2 YFSETQ. The CDR3, as DNA: TGCGCCAGCAGCGTCCGGGAGGGCACTGAAGCTTTCTTT. Translated: CASSVREGTEAFF. Combining the CDR3 with reference TRBV5-1 and TRBJ1-1 gives the whole variable domain KAGVTQTPRYLIKTRGQQVTLSCSPISGHRSVSWYQQTPGQGLQFLFEYFSETQRNKGNFPGRFSGRQFSNSRSEMNVSTLELGDSALYLCASSVREGTEAFFGQGTRLTVV.

Only one count was recorded for this clone. This chain uses TRBV2 with TRBJ2-1; D is undetermined. Per the germline V gene, CDR1 is SNHLY and CDR2 is FYNNEI. This CDR3 is 15 amino acids long. V was pared by 1 base and J by 0 bases, with 7 bases between. The CDR3 here is CASSEGRYSYNEQFF. CDR3 DNA sequence: TGTGCCAGCAGTGAAGGTCGATACTCCTACAATGAGCAGTTCTTC.

This clone was picked up a small number of times. The chain is built from TRBV10-3 and TRBJ1-6, with 10 positions matching TRBD1. The CDR3 runs to 15 residues. V shed 6 bases, J shed 10 bases, and the junction held 9 bases outside the gene matches. In germline, CDR1 is ENHRY, CDR2 SYGVKD. The CDR3 sequence is CAIRAGDRGGSPLHF. In DNA, the CDR3 is TGTGCCATCAGGGCCGGGGACAGGGGAGGGTCACCCCTCCACTTT.

This clone occurred once. The same CDR3 is also encoded by other DNA sequences in this sample. The gene calls are TRBV19 and TRBJ1-6; tentative D call: TRBD1 (6 bases). Germline V gives CDR1 LNHDA, CDR2 SQIVND (reference sequence). The CDR3 covers 13 residues. CDR3 in amino acids: CASTGGAGSPLHF. Written as DNA, the CDR3 is TGTGCTAGCACCGGGGGGGCAGGTTCACCCCTCCACTTT.

The chain joins TRBV2 to TRBJ2-5, with 8 bases identical to TRBD1. The CDR3 loop spans 16 amino acids. The ends lost 3 bases at V and 2 bases at J; junction bases unmatched: 8. From germline, CDR1 is SNHLY and CDR2 FYNNEI. CDR3 nucleotide sequence: TGTGCCAGCAGTGATAGGGACAGGATATTACAAGAGACCCAGTACTTC. It is translated as CASSDRDRILQETQYF.

This clone came up once. This rearrangement joins TRBV5-1 to TRBJ2-3; 8 bases are a match to TRBD2. The J segment lost 0 bases and the V segment lost 6 bases, leaving 6 bases of the junction unmatched. CDR3 length: 15 residues. Germline CDR1 reads SGHRS; CDR2 reads YFSETQ. In DNA, the CDR3 is TGCGCCAGCAACGGAGCGGGGGATAGCACAGATACGCAGTATTTT. Protein sequence: CASNGAGDSTDTQYF.

The chain has TRBV19 and TRBJ1-2, with D hard to call. The germline V gene encodes CDR1 LNHDA and CDR2 SQIVND (reference sequence). The V gene lost 3 bases and the J gene lost 7 bases, with 6 bases spanning the gap. This CDR3 comprises 11 residues. CDR3 sequence: CASSMAGGYTF. DNA for the CDR3: TGTGCCAGTAGTATGGCAGGTGGCTACACCTTC.